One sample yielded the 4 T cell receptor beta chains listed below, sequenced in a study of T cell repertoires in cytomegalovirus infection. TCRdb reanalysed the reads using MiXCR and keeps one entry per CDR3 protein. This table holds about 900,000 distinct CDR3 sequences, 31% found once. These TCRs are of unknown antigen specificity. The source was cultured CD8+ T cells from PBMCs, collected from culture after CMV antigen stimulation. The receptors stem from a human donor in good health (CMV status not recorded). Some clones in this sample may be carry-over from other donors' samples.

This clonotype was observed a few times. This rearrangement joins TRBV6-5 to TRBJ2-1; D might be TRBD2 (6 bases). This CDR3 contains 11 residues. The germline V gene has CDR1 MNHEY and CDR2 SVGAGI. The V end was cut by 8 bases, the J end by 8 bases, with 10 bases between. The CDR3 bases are TGTGCCAGCCAAGCTAGCGATGAGCAGTTCTTC. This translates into CASQASDEQFF.

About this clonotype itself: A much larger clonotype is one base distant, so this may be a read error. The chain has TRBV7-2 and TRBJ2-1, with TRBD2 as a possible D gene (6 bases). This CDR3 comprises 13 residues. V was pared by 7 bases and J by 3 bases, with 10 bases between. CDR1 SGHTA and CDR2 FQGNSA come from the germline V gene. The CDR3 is CASTIGSYNEQFF. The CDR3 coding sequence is TGTGCCAGCACGATCGGGAGCTACAATGAGCAGTTCTTC.

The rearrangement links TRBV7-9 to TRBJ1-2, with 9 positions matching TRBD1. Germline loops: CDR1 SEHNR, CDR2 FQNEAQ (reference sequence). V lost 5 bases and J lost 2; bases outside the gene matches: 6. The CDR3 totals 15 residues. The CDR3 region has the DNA TGTGCCAGCAGCCAACCGGGACAGGGCAACTATGGCTACACCTTC. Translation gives CASSQPGQGNYGYTF. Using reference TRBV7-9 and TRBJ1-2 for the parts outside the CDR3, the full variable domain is DTGVSQNPRHKITKRGQNVTFRCDPISEHNRLYWYRQTLGQGPEFLTYFQNEAQLEKSRLLSDRFSAERPKGSFSTLEIQRTEQGDSAMYLCASSQPGQGNYGYTFGSGTRLTVV.

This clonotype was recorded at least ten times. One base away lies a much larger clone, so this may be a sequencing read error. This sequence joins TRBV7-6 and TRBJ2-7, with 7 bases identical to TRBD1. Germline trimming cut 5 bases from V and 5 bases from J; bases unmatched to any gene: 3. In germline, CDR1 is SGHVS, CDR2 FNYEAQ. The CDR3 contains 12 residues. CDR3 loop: CASSLTGNEQYF. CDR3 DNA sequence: TGTGCCAGCAGCCTGACAGGGAACGAGCAGTACTTC.